The present T cell receptor (beta chain) was sequenced within a study of blood T cell repertoires in COVID-19. Study context: From T cells, B-cell-depleted T cells, or PBMCs came the material, which was cDNA or gDNA.

Libraries were prepared by immunoSEQ multiplex PCR; TCRdb keeps only in-frame clonotypes and omits some of them. The sample carries fewer than 250,000 clones, roughly nine tenths recorded once. The germline V gene encodes CDR1 KGHSH and CDR2 LQKENI. The CDR3 is made up of 17 amino acids. J lost 2 bases, V lost 6 bases, and 11 bases had no gene match. Only a few counts were recorded for this clone. The sequence was collected from a man aged 65 to 85 with acute or convalescent COVID-19. Sample: peripheral blood. This chain joins TRBV18 and TRBJ2-7; 12 bases map to TRBD2. The CDR3 protein is CASSPLSSSGRAYEQYF. The DNA of the CDR3 is TGTGCCAGCTCTCCCCTCAGTTCTAGCGGGAGGGCCTACGAGCAGTACTTC.